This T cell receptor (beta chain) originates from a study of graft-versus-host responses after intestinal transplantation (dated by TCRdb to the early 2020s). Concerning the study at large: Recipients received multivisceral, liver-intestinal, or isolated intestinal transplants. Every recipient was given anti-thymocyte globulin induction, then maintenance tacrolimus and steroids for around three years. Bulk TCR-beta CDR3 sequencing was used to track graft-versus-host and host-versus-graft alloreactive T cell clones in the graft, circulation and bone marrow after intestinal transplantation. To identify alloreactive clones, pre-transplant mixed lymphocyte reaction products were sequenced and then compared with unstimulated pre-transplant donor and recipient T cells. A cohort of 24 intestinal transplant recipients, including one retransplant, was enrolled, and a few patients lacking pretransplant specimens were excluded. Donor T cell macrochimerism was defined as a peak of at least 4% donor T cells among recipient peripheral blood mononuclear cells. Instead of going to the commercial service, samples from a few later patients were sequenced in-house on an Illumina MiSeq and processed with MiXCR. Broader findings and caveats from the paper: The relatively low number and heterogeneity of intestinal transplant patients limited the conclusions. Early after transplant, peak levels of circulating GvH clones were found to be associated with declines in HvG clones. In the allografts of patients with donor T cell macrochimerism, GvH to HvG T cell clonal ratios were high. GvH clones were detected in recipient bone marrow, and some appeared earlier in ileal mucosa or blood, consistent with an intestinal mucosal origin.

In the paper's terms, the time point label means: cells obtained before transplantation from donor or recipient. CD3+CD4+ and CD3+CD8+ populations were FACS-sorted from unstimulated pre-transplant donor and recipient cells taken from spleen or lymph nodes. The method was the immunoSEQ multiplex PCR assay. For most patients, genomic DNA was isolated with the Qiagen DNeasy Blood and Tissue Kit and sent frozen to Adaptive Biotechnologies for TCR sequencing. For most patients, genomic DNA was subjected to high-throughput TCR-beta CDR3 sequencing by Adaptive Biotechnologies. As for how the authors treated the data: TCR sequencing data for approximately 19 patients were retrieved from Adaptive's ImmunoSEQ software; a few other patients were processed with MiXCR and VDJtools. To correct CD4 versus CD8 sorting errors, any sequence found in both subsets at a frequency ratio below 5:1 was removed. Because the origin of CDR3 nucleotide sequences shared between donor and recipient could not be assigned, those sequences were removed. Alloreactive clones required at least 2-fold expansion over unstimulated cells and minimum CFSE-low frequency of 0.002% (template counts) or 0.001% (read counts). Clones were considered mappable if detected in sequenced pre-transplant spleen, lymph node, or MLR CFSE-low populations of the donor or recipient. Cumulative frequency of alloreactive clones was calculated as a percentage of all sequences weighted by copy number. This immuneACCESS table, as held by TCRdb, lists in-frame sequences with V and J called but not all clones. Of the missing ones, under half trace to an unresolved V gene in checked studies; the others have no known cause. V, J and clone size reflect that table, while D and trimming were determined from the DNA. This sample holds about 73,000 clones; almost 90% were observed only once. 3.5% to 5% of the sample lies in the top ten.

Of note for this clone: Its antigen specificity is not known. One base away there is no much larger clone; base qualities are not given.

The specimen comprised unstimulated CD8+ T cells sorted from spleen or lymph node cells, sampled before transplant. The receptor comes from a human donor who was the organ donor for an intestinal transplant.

The DNA sequence is TGTGCCAGTCGTAAACAGGGTTTTGATGAAAAACTGTTTTTT. Its amino acids are CASRKQGFDEKLFF. The rearrangement combines TRBV27 with TRBJ1-4; matching of 6 bases hints at TRBD1 as the D gene. V loses 9 bases of germline sequence and J loses 6 bases, and the interval between the two ends is 17 bases. Including the terminal cysteine and phenylalanine, the CDR3 comprises 14 residues. The only DNA kept is the CDR3, 42 bases in frame from the first base. CDR1 MNHEY and CDR2 SMNVEV were looked up in the germline V gene (reference sequence).